This T cell receptor beta chain is from a study of T cell responses to AZD1222 COVID-19 vaccine. This clone occurred a few times. Method: immunoSEQ multiplex PCR; TCRdb's copy keeps in-frame clones and lacks some. The sample contains 65,000 to 95,000 clones, more than 70% of which appear only once. V lost 2 bases and J lost 0, with 3 bases in between. Germline V gene lookup returns CDR1 SGDLS and CDR2 YYNGEE. The CDR3 is 13 amino acids. This TCR came from an adult in good health. The sample was peripheral blood, taken on day 0 of AZD1222 vaccination. The chain links TRBV9 to TRBJ1-3; D not certain. The CDR3 loop is CASSVNSGNTIYF. CDR3 sequence (DNA): TGTGCCAGCAGCGTTAACTCTGGAAACACCATATATTTT. The whole variable domain, filled in from reference TRBV9 and TRBJ1-3, reads DSGVTQTPKHLITATGQRVTLRCSPRSGDLSVYWYQQSLDQGLQFLIQYYNGEERAKGNILERFSAQQFPDLHSELNLSSLELGDSALYFCASSVNSGNTIYFGEGSWLTVV.